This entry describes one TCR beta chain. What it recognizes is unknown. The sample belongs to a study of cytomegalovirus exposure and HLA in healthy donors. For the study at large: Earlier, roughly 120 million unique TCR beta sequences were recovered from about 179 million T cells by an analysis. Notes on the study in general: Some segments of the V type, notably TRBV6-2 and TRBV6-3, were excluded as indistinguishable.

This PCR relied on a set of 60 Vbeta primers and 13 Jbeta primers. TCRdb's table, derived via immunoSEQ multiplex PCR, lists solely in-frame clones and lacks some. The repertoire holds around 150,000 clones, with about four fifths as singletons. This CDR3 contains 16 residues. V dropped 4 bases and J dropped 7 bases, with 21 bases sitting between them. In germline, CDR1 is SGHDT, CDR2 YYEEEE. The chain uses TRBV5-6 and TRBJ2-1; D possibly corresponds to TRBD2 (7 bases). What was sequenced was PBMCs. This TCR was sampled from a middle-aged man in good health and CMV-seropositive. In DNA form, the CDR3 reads TGTGCCAGCAGCCAAAGAAGGGGGAGGGGCGGTAATGAGCAGTTCTTC. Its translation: CASSQRRGRGGNEQFF.